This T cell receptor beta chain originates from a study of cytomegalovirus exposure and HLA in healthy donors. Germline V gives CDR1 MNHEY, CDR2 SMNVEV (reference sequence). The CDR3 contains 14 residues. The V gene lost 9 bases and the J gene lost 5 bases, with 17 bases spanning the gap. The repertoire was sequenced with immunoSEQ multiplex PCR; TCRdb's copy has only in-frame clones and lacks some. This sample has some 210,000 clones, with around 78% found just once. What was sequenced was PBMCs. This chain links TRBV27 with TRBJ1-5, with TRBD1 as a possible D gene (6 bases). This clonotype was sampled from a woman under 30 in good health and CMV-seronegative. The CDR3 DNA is TGTGCCAGATTTTTGGGCAGGGGTCATCAGCCCCAGCATTTT. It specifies CARFLGRGHQPQHF.